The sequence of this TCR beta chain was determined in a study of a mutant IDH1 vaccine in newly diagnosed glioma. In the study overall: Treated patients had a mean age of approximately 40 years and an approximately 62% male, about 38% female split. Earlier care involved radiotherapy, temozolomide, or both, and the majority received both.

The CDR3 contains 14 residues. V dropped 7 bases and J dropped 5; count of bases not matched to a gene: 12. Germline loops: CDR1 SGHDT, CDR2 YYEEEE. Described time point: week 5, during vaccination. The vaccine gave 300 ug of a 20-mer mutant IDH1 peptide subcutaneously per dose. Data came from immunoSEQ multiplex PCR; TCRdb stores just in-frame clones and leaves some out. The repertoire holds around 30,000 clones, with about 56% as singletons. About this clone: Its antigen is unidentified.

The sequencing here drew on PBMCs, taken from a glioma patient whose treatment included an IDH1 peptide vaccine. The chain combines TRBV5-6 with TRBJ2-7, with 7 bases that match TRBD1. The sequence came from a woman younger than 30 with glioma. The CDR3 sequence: CASPKGGRANEQYF. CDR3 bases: TGTGCCAGCCCAAAAGGGGGCAGGGCCAACGAGCAGTACTTC.